This TCR beta chain was profiled in a study of cytomegalovirus exposure and HLA in healthy donors. Whole-study results and caveats: Most subjects' HLA-A and HLA-B alleles were reportedly predicted from TCR beta sequences. Within a later analysis, the majority of CMV-associated TCR beta chains appeared HLA-restricted.

The PCR ran on 60 Vbeta and 13 Jbeta primers. Assay: immunoSEQ multiplex PCR; the TCRdb copy retains only in-frame clones and omits some. Seen here are about 180,000 clones, 76% observed once, and the top ten hold over 2%. CDR1 is MGHRA and CDR2 is YSYEKL in the germline V gene. The length of the CDR3 is 16 residues. V lost 4 bases and J lost 1; bases outside the gene matches: 9. As to this clone: Antigen unknown.

The V call is TRBV4-1, the J call TRBJ1-1, with 7 bases lining up with TRBD1. The receptor comes from a woman aged 25 to 39 in good health and CMV-seropositive. The sample taken for sequencing was PBMCs. CDR3 in DNA: TGCGCCAGCAGCCTCCCTCGACAGGGAGAGAACACTGAAGCTTTCTTT. Encoded protein: CASSLPRQGENTEAFF.